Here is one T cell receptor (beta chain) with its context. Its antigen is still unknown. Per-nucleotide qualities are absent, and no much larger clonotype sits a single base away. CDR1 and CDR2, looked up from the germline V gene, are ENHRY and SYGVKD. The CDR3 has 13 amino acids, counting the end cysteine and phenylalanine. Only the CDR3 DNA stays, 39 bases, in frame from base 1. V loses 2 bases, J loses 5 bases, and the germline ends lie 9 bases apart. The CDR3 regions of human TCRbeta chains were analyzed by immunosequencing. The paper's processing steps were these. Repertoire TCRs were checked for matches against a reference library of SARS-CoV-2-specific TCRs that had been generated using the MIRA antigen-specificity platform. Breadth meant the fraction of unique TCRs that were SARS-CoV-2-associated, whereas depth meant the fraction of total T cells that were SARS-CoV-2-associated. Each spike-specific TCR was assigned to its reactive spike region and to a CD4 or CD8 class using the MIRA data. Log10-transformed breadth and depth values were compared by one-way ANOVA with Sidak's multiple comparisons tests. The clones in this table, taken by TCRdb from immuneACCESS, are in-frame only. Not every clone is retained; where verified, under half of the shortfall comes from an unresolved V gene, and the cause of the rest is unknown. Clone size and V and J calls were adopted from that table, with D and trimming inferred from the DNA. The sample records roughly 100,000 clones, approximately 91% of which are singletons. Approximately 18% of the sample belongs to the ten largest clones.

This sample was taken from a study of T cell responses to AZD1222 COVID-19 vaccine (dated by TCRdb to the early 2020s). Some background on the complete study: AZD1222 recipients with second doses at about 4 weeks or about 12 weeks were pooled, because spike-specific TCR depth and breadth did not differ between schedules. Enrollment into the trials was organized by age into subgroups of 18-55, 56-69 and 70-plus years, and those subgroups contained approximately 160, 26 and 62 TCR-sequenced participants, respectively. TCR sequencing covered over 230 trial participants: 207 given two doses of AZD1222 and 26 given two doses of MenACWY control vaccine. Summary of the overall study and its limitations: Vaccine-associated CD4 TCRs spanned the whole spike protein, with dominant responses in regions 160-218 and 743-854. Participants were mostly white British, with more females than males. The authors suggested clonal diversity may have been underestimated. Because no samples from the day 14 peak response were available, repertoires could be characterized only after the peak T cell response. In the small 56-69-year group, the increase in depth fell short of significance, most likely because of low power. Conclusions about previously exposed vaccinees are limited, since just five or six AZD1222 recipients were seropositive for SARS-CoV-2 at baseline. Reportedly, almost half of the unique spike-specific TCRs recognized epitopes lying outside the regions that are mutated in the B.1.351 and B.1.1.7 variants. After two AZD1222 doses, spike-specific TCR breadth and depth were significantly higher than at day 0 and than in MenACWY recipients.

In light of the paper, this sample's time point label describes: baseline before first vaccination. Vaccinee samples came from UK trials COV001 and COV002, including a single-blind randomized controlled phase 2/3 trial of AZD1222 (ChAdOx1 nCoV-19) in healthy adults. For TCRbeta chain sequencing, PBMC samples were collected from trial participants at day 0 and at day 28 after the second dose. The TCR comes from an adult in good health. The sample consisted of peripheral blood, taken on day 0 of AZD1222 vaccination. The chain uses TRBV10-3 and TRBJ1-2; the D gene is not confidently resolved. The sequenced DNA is TGTGCCATCAGTGAGGGGGATGGGTATGGCTACACCTTC. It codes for CAISEGDGYGYTF.